This is a list of T cell receptor beta chains from one sample in a study of blood T cell repertoires in COVID-19. Measured with immunoSEQ multiplex PCR; TCRdb has only the in-frame clones, and not every one. The table has 180,000 or so clones, approximately 83% seen once; the top ten hold 13%. Material for sequencing was PBMCs or T cells enriched from blood (not recorded which). These receptor sequences come from a woman aged 55-75 years who had recovered from COVID-19. The CDR3 runs from the conserved cysteine through the conserved F or W. A D gene is named only where the DNA matches it firmly. A row's size may be missing; if present it is once, few, many or a size class.

J: TRBJ2-1
V: TRBV2
size: once
D: NA
CDR3: CASSKSMDNEQFF
DNA: TGTGCCAGCAGTAAGTCTATGGACAATGAGCAGTTCTTC

J: TRBJ1-4
V: TRBV4-1
size: NA
D: NA
CDR3: CASSQDGGGTNEKLFF
DNA: TGCGCCAGCAGCCAAGATGGGGGGGGAACTAATGAAAAACTGTTTTTT

J: TRBJ1-1
V: TRBV18
size: NA
D: NA
CDR3: CASSADIPNTEAFF
DNA: TGTGCCAGCTCAGCCGACATCCCGAACACTGAAGCTTTCTTT

J: TRBJ1-2
V: TRBV4-1
size: NA
D: NA
CDR3: CASSQVAGEDYGYTF
DNA: TGCGCCAGCAGCCAAGTGGCAGGGGAAGACTATGGCTACACCTTC

J: TRBJ1-5
V: TRBV5-1
size: NA
D: NA
CDR3: CASSLAAGPNQPQHF
DNA: TGCGCCAGCAGCTTGGCCGCAGGGCCCAATCAGCCCCAGCATTTT

J: TRBJ1-6
V: TRBV9
size: NA
D: TRBD1
CDR3: CASSVGQGRSYNSPLHF
DNA: TGTGCCAGCAGCGTAGGACAGGGTAGGTCCTATAATTCACCCCTCCACTTT

J: TRBJ1-2
V: TRBV30
size: NA
D: NA
CDR3: CAWHPTGSPGGYTF
DNA: TGTGCCTGGCACCCAACAGGGTCTCCCGGTGGCTACACCTTC

J: TRBJ1-3
V: TRBV11-2
size: few
D: NA
CDR3: CASSTTRPLSGNTIYF
DNA: TGTGCCAGCAGCACAACCAGGCCTCTCTCTGGAAACACCATATATTTT

J: TRBJ1-6
V: TRBV10-3
size: NA
D: NA
CDR3: CAARGGGGSPLHF
DNA: TGTGCCGCCCGGGGGGGCGGAGGGTCACCCCTCCACTTT

J: TRBJ1-1
V: TRBV5-5
size: NA
D: NA
CDR3: CASSLGFQEAFF
DNA: TGTGCCAGCAGCTTGGGTTTCCAGGAAGCTTTCTTT

J: TRBJ1-1
V: TRBV30
size: NA
D: TRBD1
CDR3: CAWGGTGRSEAFF
DNA: TGTGCCTGGGGTGGGACAGGGAGGAGTGAAGCTTTCTTT

J: TRBJ2-3
V: TRBV6-5
size: NA
D: TRBD2
CDR3: CASAPLAGFGDTQYF
DNA: TGTGCCAGCGCCCCCCTAGCGGGGTTCGGAGATACGCAGTATTTT

J: TRBJ2-7
V: TRBV12-3/TRBV12-4
size: NA
D: NA
CDR3: CASSLNREQYF
DNA: TGTGCCAGCAGTTTAAATCGGGAGCAGTACTTC

J: TRBJ2-1
V: TRBV11-2
size: NA
D: TRBD2
CDR3: CASSLVPSGSMGYNEQFF
DNA: TGTGCCAGCAGCTTAGTTCCTAGCGGGAGTATGGGATACAATGAGCAGTTCTTC

J: TRBJ2-1
V: TRBV11-2
size: NA
D: NA
CDR3: CASSLLSGAPHEQFF
DNA: TGTGCCAGCAGCTTACTCTCCGGAGCCCCCCATGAGCAGTTCTTC